This T cell receptor (beta chain) was documented in a study of cytomegalovirus exposure and HLA in healthy donors (dated by TCRdb to the late 2010s). In terms of the full investigation: An earlier analysis of several hundred of the donors reported roughly 300 Gb of sequence data and 117 million unique TCR beta sequences from about 200 million T cells. The study combined high-throughput TCR immunosequencing, statistical association of individual TCRs with disease status, and machine learning to predict cytomegalovirus infection status. The genetic ancestry cluster associated with self-reported Caucasian donors included about four fifths of the roughly 400 genotyped donors. Donor age, sex, ethnicity and CMV serostatus were compiled alongside the repertoire data. HLA typing covered class I and class II loci at four-digit resolution. The number of typed donors differed by locus: about 620-630 for A, B, C, DRB1 and DQB1; 522 for DQA1; fewer than 610 for DPA1; and 450 to 480 for DPB1. Approximately 310 gigabases of sequencing data and 91 million or so unique TCR sequences made up an early release that covered approximately 650 HLA-typed donors. Every discovery cohort repertoire had been produced on one sequencing platform. A later genetic analysis used genome-wide SNP genotypes for about 65% of the roughly 670 donors, treating that subset as a discovery cohort. Across 300 to 500 genotyped donors of the cohort, an average of about 240,000 unique TCR beta nucleotide sequences per donor were sequenced, and roughly a sixth of those sequences were non-productive. The study profiled the T cell repertoires of about 720 subjects by immunosequencing and related them to cytomegalovirus serostatus. In the later analysis, no new phenotypic data were used to find candidate immune exposures; instead, reliance was placed on TCR beta sequences and their occurrence across donors. The aim of the study was to test whether cataloging public T cell receptors could identify signatures of past pathogen exposure. In addition to the first cohort of 500 to 850 subjects, a separate validation cohort of 120 different subjects was used. Roughly 5 DR-DQ haplotypes were treated as single units for association and clustering because of strong linkage in the cohort. In a later analysis, previously published TCR beta repertoires from more than 500 donors were re-analyzed and high-resolution HLA genotyping was added so that TCR occurrence patterns could be studied. In an earlier analysis of roughly 580 of the donors, high-throughput TCR beta sequencing was used to judge whether each TCR beta V gene segment behaved as functional or pseudogenic. Study-wide conclusions, independent of this receptor: Across donors, most TCR sequences were observed very rarely, whereas some public TCRs were present in many individuals. Most CMV-associated TCR beta chains appeared to be HLA-restricted in a later analysis, and the HLA associations seemed to be driven largely by CMV exposure. Only TCR beta chains were sequenced in this cohort, and the absence of alpha or paired-chain data limited detectable features. Specific HLA alleles were associated with over 15,000 TCR beta sequences at a false discovery rate of 0.05 in a later analysis. A total of about 150 TCR beta chains were listed by the study as associated with cytomegalovirus. Assigning TCR associations to individual alleles was difficult when HLA alleles, especially DR and DQ, strongly co-occurred. Linkage disequilibrium might explain the correlated functional status among segregating V segments, but an unknown experimental factor could not be ruled out. The authors suggested that the approach could potentially be generalized to other disease states and immunological phenotypes. Compared with equally common non-associated chains, HLA-associated TCR beta chains in a later analysis were more clonally expanded and had lower generation probabilities. Cytomegalovirus status was reported to be diagnosed by the classifier with high specificity and sensitivity in both the original and validation cohorts. The earlier analysis of 587 of the donors excluded some 15 rarely observed V segments, including chromosome 9 orphons, because counts were too low. In vitro tests confirmed that three of the cytomegalovirus-associated TCR beta chains recognize cytomegalovirus antigens. A later analysis reported that several top co-occurrence clusters appeared linked to parvovirus B19, influenza, CMV and Epstein-Barr virus. Because the 87-base-pair reads could not distinguish some IMGT-functional V segments, including TRBV6-2 and TRBV6-3, those segments were excluded. In an earlier analysis of under 600 of the donors, most TCR beta V segments were observed in productive rearrangements about 87% or about 30% of the time, broadly matching IMGT annotations. Because HLA typing was unavailable for some donors at each locus, only the typed subset was used in association tests. In a later genetic analysis, fewer N-insertions in productive TCRs were reported among donors in an Asian-associated ancestry cluster than the roughly 700-donor mean. Roughly uniform sequencing depth across donors was assumed in presence/absence analyses, although this assumption may not hold. A further reported finding was that TCR beta sequences accurately predicted the HLA-A and HLA-B alleles for most subjects in the first cohort. A later analysis found that TCR association rates varied across HLA loci, with DRB1 alleles showing the most associated TCRs and HLA-C alleles the fewest. In a later genetic analysis, a missense DCLRE1C variant was associated with V-gene and J-gene trimming of TCR beta chains, and the association was replicated in an independent cohort. A cluster of highly shared sequence variants was judged likely to be a technical artifact of the sequencing pipeline. For the cohort, immune exposure information was limited to CMV serostatus.

CDR1 and CDR2 (SGHVS, FQNEAQ) derive from the germline V gene. Relative to germline, V is missing 6 bases and J is missing 7 bases, with 16 bases of the junction outside any gene match. From the cysteine up to the phenylalanine, the CDR3 has a length of 17 residues. This entry keeps only the CDR3 DNA: 51 bases, framed from base 1. The cohort comprised approximately 700 healthy bone marrow donors. All cohort members were sampled while nominally healthy, although unrecorded immune exposures were likely present. The donor tested CMV seropositive and was one of the 289 seropositive cohort members. A peripheral blood sample was provided by each donor, and peripheral blood mononuclear cells were used for TCR beta sequencing. Genomic DNA was extracted from the blood cell samples with the Qiagen DNeasy Blood Extraction Kit. The method behind the library was the immunoSEQ multiplex PCR assay. A mixture of 60 forward primers for TCR Vbeta segments and 13 reverse primers for TCR Jbeta segments was used in the multiplex PCR. The CDR3 region of rearranged TCR beta genes was amplified from genomic DNA by a multiplex PCR assay. The amplified TCR beta libraries were sequenced on the Illumina HiSeq System as 87-base-pair reads. As for the authors' bioinformatics: In a later analysis, tens of millions of unique TCR beta chains were counted across the 500 to 850 repertoires, and approximately 11 million of these chains were shared by at least two donors. Raw reads were error-corrected and collapsed into unique sequences with a nearest-neighbor algorithm that merged closely related sequences to remove PCR and sequencing errors. To assign V, D and J gene segments, CDR3 sequences were aligned to IMGT reference sequences. For a sequence to be retained, a match of at least six nucleotides was required to both a V gene segment and a J gene segment. Rearrangements were called productive when the CDR3 lacked stop codons and stayed in frame with V and J; all others were non-productive. CDR3 was defined according to IMGT convention as the region running from the second conserved V-encoded cysteine to the conserved J-encoded phenylalanine. In an earlier analysis of roughly 580 of the donors, sequences lacking an unambiguous match to a single V gene segment were excluded. In an earlier analysis of approximately 500 of the donors, a V segment was called functional when productive rearrangements were above 56.7%, and segregating when the standard deviation between donors exceeded 5%. To diagnose cytomegalovirus status from the catalog of TCR beta chain sequences, a statistical classification framework was built. In a later analysis, V and J genes were assigned by comparing TCR nucleotide sequences against IMGT/GENE-DB human TR gene sequences. A later analysis assigned CDR3 sequences and most-parsimonious VDJ recombination scenarios with the TCRdist pipeline. In a later analysis, each TCR beta chain was defined by its CDR3 amino acid sequence together with its V-gene family, and reads lacking a unique V-gene family were excluded. In a later analysis, 500 to 650 highly shared, low-generation-probability nucleotide sequences were removed to address suspected cross-contamination and a sequencing artifact. A later analysis calculated a clonal expansion index for each public chain from normalized within-repertoire ranks of inferred template counts. In a later analysis, generation probabilities were computed using a VDJ recombination model fitted to out-of-frame rearrangements, and the results were checked against IGoR. Hypergeometric tests were used in a later analysis to score TCR-TCR, TCR-HLA and TCR-CMV co-occurrence, with a repertoire-size bias correction applied to the TCR pairs. False discovery rates were estimated in a later analysis by permuting HLA or CMV assignments 20 times. In a later analysis, co-occurring TCRs were grouped using DBSCAN, and TCRdist sequence similarity was added for clustering within HLA-allele-positive subsets. Repertoires with fewer than 30,000 or more than 120,000 public chains, plus five repertoires with anomalous nucleotide sharing, were excluded from co-occurrence clustering. Imported from immuneACCESS, the table was reduced by TCRdb to in-frame sequences with V and J called. These copies leave out some clones; in studies compared against another copy, an unresolved V gene accounts for under half, and the cause of the remainder is not known. V and J calls and clone size are those listed in that table; D and trimming were worked out from the DNA. The sample profile shows some 190,000 clones; 65% to 80% of them were found once. Around 2.3% of the sample goes to the ten largest clones.

A note on this clone: No cognate antigen has been identified for it. The sample holds no much larger clone one base away, and base qualities are not on file. Within the sample, other DNA sequences also encode this same CDR3.

Sequenced input: PBMCs. The sequence joins TRBV7-8 to TRBJ2-1; 9 middle bases align to TRBD2. This clonotype was obtained from a woman in her twenties or thirties in good health and CMV-seropositive. The CDR3 amino acid sequence is: CASRRAGGRGGRNEQFF. The nucleotides read TGTGCCAGCAGACGAGCAGGGGGGCGGGGGGGCCGGAATGAGCAGTTCTTC.